Presented here are 25 T cell receptor beta chains from one specimen sequenced in a study of shared clonotypes between healthy human individuals. Using immunoSEQ multiplex PCR, the repertoire was profiled, and TCRdb retains in-frame clones only, with some absent. The sample consists of about 1,800,000 clones, roughly 95% of them appearing once. Naive CD8 isolation took CD45RO-negative cells positively selected for CCR7 and excluded terminally differentiated effector memory CD45RA+ cells. The sample consisted of naive CD8+ T cells sorted from blood. The receptor source for this set is a man younger than 35 in good health.

A word on this clone: The sample contains more than one DNA sequence encoding this CDR3. The chain couples TRBV6-5 to TRBJ2-3; TRBD1 might be the D (5 bases). V shed 4 bases and J shed 2 bases, with 7 bases lying between them. Germline CDR1 and CDR2: MNHEY and SVGAGI. CDR3 length: 13 amino acids. The CDR3 sequence is CASSFRDTDTQYF. The DNA of the CDR3 is TGTGCCAGCAGTTTCAGGGACACAGATACGCAGTATTTT.

The rearrangement links TRBV7-2 to TRBJ2-5, with 8 bases that match TRBD1. Trimming cost V 4 bases and J 5 bases; bases outside gene matches: 6. This CDR3 region has 14 residues. The germline V gene encodes CDR1 SGHTA and CDR2 FQGNSA. CDR3 residues: CASSWRTGSETQYF. CDR3 DNA: TGTGCCAGCAGCTGGAGGACAGGGAGCGAGACCCAGTACTTC. The full variable domain, in which reference TRBV7-2 and TRBJ2-5 provide the parts outside the CDR3, is GAGVSQSPSNKVTEKGKDVELRCDPISGHTALYWYRQSLGQGLEFLIYFQGNSAPDKSGLPSDRFSAERTGGSVSTLTIQRTQQEDSAVYLCASSWRTGSETQYFGPGTRLLVL.

The gene calls are TRBV2 and TRBJ2-2; 12 bases align to TRBD2. The CDR3 has 19 residues. In germline, CDR1 is SNHLY, CDR2 FYNNEI. The V segment lost 10 bases and the J segment 6 bases; nucleotides outside the gene matches: 21. In nucleotides, the CDR3 is TGTGCCATCGATATACAGGGGGCTAGCGGGAGGGCCCTCCCCGGGGAGCTGTTTTTT. It encodes CAIDIQGASGRALPGELFF.

The CDR3 DNA reads as TGTGCCAGCAGCGGAGGACCGGGACAAACCTACGAGCAGTACTTC. Translating it yields CASSGGPGQTYEQYF. The genes are TRBV9 and TRBJ2-7, with D perhaps matching TRBD1 (6 bases). Deletions cut 3 bases from V and 2 bases from J, with 15 bases between. CDR3 length: 15 amino acids. The V gene's germline CDR1 is SGDLS and CDR2 YYNGEE.

The V gene is TRBV29-1, the J gene TRBJ1-2; D gene unclear. Trimming stripped 2 bases from V and 3 bases from J, with 7 bases between. The CDR3 extends over 12 amino acids. Germline loops: CDR1 SQVTM, CDR2 ANQGSEA. The CDR3 loop reads CSVERWDYGYTF. CDR3 DNA sequence: TGCAGCGTTGAAAGGTGGGACTATGGCTACACCTTC.

The table lists this clone with a count of one. The gene calls are TRBV7-9 and TRBJ2-3; TRBD2 is a possible D gene (7 bases). This CDR3 has 14 residues. The germline V and J ends were trimmed by 7 bases and 4 bases, with 15 bases remaining between them. The germline V gene has CDR1 SEHNR and CDR2 FQNEAQ (reference sequence). The CDR3 DNA reads as TGTGCCAGCACCTCATCCGGGGGGCCAGATACGCAGTATTTT. Amino acids: CASTSSGGPDTQYF.

Turning to this clone: In the same sample, other DNA sequences code for this CDR3. The chain is built from TRBV2 and TRBJ2-2; the D is unclear. The CDR3 sequence is 15 residues long. The germline CDR1 and CDR2 sequences are SNHLY and FYNNEI. Trimming took off 3 bases at V and 0 bases at J, with 8 bases between the two ends. CDR3 residues: CASSEVGSNTGELFF. CDR3 sequence (DNA): TGTGCCAGCAGTGAGGTGGGGTCGAACACCGGGGAGCTGTTTTTT.

This chain links TRBV27 with TRBJ2-7, with D perhaps given as TRBD1 or TRBD2 (5 bases each). Germline V CDR1 and CDR2: MNHEY, SMNVEV (reference sequence). There are 14 residues in the CDR3. Trimming left V 5 bases short and J 9 bases short, with 20 bases between. The chain's CDR3 is CASSPRGEQFGQYF. DNA of the CDR3: TGTGCCAGCAGTCCACGAGGGGAGCAATTTGGGCAGTACTTC.

Only one count was recorded for this clone. The chain joins TRBV13 to TRBJ2-7, with D unresolved. The CDR3 length is 15 residues. V lost 0 bases and J lost 1, with 10 bases in between. Germline values: CDR1 PRHDT, CDR2 FYEKMQ (reference sequence). CDR3 coding DNA: TGTGCCAGCAGCTTAGGCCCGCCCCCGTCCTACGAGCAGTACTTC. This translates into CASSLGPPPSYEQYF.

V usage is TRBV7-6 and J usage is TRBJ1-1; D remains ambiguous. Germline CDR1 and CDR2: SGHVS and FNYEAQ. The CDR3 is made up of 16 amino acids. Trimming took off 5 bases at V and 1 base at J, with 17 bases between the two ends. The CDR3 region is CASSPSGVLGNTEAFF. For the CDR3, the DNA is TGTGCCAGCAGCCCATCCGGGGTTTTGGGGAACACTGAAGCTTTCTTT.

V usage is TRBV4-1 and J usage is TRBJ2-7, with TRBD2 as a possible D gene (6 bases). V lost 4 bases and J 5 bases, leaving 15 bases between the germline ends. The V gene's germline CDR1 is MGHRA and CDR2 YSYEKL. The CDR3 contains 14 residues. The CDR3 bases are TGCGCCAGCAGCCTATTAATAGGAGGGGACGAGCAGTACTTC. Its protein product is CASSLLIGGDEQYF.

The chain has TRBV6-1 and TRBJ2-1; weak D call: TRBD2 (6 bases). This CDR3 comprises 15 residues. Germline V CDR1 and CDR2: MNHNS, SASEGT. Trimming stripped 5 bases from V and 0 bases from J, with 11 bases between. CDR3 loop: CASSLAESSYNEQFF. CDR3 nucleotide sequence: TGTGCCAGCAGTTTAGCGGAAAGCTCCTACAATGAGCAGTTCTTC.

This chain connects TRBV28 to TRBJ1-5; D might be TRBD1 (6 bases). The CDR3 is 19 residues long. Germline V gives CDR1 MDHEN, CDR2 SYDVKM. Trimming stripped 2 bases from V and 2 bases from J, with 22 bases between. The CDR3 sequence is CASSLRSRGPESGNQPQHF. The CDR3 DNA sequence: TGTGCCAGCAGTTTAAGGTCCCGGGGGCCAGAGTCGGGCAATCAGCCCCAGCATTTT. Full variable domain (remainder filled in from reference TRBV28 and TRBJ1-5): DVKVTQSSRYLVKRTGEKVFLECVQDMDHENMFWYRQDPGLGLRLIYFSYDVKMKEKGDIPEGYSVSREKKERFSLILESASTNQTSMYLCASSLRSRGPESGNQPQHFGDGTRLSIL.

The chain employs TRBV29-1 and TRBJ2-1, with D perhaps TRBD1 (6 bases). V was trimmed by 6 bases and J by 7 bases, leaving 13 bases between them. Germline V gene sequence: CDR1 SQVTM, CDR2 ANQGSEA. This CDR3 comprises 12 residues. The CDR3 region is CSVPTGPNEQFF. Written as DNA, the CDR3 is TGCAGCGTCCCGACAGGTCCAAATGAGCAGTTCTTC.

This rearrangement joins TRBV6-5 to TRBJ1-1; 7 nucleotides agree with TRBD1. CDR3 size: 15 residues. The trim removed 5 bases at V and 7 bases at J, leaving 13 bases unmatched. The germline V gene encodes CDR1 MNHEY and CDR2 SVGAGI. The CDR3 DNA is TGTGCCAGCAGTGGGTCGTTACAGGGGTTTGGTGAAGCTTTCTTT. Its protein is CASSGSLQGFGEAFF.

On this clone: Within the sample, other DNA sequences also encode this same CDR3. CDR3 residues: CASSFTGGGETQYF. CDR3 coding DNA: TGTGCCAGCAGTTTCACGGGAGGAGGGGAGACCCAGTACTTC. The chain has TRBV27 and TRBJ2-5; 7 nucleotides line up with TRBD2. The CDR3 spans 14 residues. Germline V gene lookup returns CDR1 MNHEY and CDR2 SMNVEV (reference sequence). Trimming removed 3 bases from V and 5 bases from J; junction bases left unmatched: 6.

V usage is TRBV9 and J usage is TRBJ1-4; 7 bases map to TRBD1. Germline CDR1 and CDR2: SGDLS and YYNGEE. V gave up 4 bases and J gave up 8 bases; unmatched junction bases: 8. CDR3 length: 14 amino acids. CDR3 protein: CASSPGGGWEKLFF. CDR3 in DNA: TGTGCCAGCAGCCCAGGAGGGGGCTGGGAAAAACTGTTTTTT.

The chain recombines TRBV5-5 with TRBJ1-3; no reliable D call. Germline CDR1 SGHKS, CDR2 YYEKEE (reference sequence). The length of the CDR3 is 16 residues. Trimming cost V 0 bases and J 2 bases, with 12 bases left between them. The CDR3 nucleotides read TGTGCCAGCAGCTTGGAGCGGTTGGCAGCTGGAAACACCATATATTTT. Amino acid sequence: CASSLERLAAGNTIYF.

This chain's CDR3 is CASSPVGLLLGQGANEQYF. The CDR3 DNA follows: TGTGCCAGCAGCCCAGTAGGTCTTCTGTTGGGACAGGGGGCGAACGAGCAGTACTTC. The chain carries TRBV9 and TRBJ2-7; the match to TRBD1 covers 12 bases. The CDR3 has 19 residues. Germline V gene data show CDR1 as SGDLS and CDR2 as YYNGEE. V lost 4 bases and J lost 5; bases outside the gene matches: 19. Drawing the rest from reference TRBV9 and TRBJ2-7, the complete variable domain is DSGVTQTPKHLITATGQRVTLRCSPRSGDLSVYWYQQSLDQGLQFLIQYYNGEERAKGNILERFSAQQFPDLHSELNLSSLELGDSALYFCASSPVGLLLGQGANEQYFGPGTRLTVT.

In its sample, this clone was seen once. The chain employs TRBV7-2 and TRBJ1-3, with TRBD1 matching over 7 bases. CDR1 is SGHTA and CDR2 is FQGNSA in the germline V gene. The CDR3 has 15 residues. Trimming cost V 8 bases and J 2 bases; bases outside gene matches: 9. The CDR3 nucleotides read TGTGCCAGCGGAAAGACAGGGAGACCTGGAAACACCATATATTTT. This encodes CASGKTGRPGNTIYF.

The CDR3 DNA follows: TGCGCCAGCAGCCAAGATCGGCAGGGGGCTACGTGGGGCTACACCTTC. The encoded protein is CASSQDRQGATWGYTF. This chain links TRBV4-3 with TRBJ1-2, with 8 bases fitting TRBD1. Germline CDR1 reads LGHNA; CDR2 reads YSLEER. With V trimmed by 0 bases and J by 8 bases, 11 bases remained unmatched. The CDR3 is 16 amino acids.

The gene calls are TRBV6-5 and TRBJ2-1, with D unresolved. Germline CDR1 MNHEY, CDR2 SVGAGI. CDR3 length: 15 residues. V gave up 3 bases and J gave up 0 bases, with 9 bases separating them. CDR3 in amino acids: CASSYTQSSYNEQFF. CDR3 bases: TGTGCCAGCAGTTATACTCAGAGCTCCTACAATGAGCAGTTCTTC.

The J gene is TRBJ1-2, the V gene TRBV19, with a tentative D call TRBD1 (6 bases). CDR3 size: 12 residues. Germline assignment: CDR1 LNHDA and CDR2 SQIVND (reference sequence). V gave up 7 bases and J gave up 7 bases, with 13 bases separating them. The CDR3 DNA is TGTGCCAGTAATGGGGGGCCGGGTGGCTACACCTTC. It specifies CASNGGPGGYTF. The entire variable domain, with the rest obtained from reference TRBV19 and TRBJ1-2, is as follows: DGGITQSPKYLFRKEGQNVTLSCEQNLNHDAMYWYRQDPGQGLRLIYYSQIVNDFQKGDIAEGYSVSREKKESFPLTVTSAQKNPTAFYLCASNGGPGGYTFGSGTRLTVV.

The rearrangement joins TRBV10-3 to TRBJ2-3; the D gene is possibly TRBD1 (6 bases). The CDR3 sequence is 15 residues long. Trimming left V 4 bases short and J 6 bases short, with 17 bases between. Germline values: CDR1 ENHRY, CDR2 SYGVKD. CDR3 bases: TGTGCCATCAGTGGAAGTGCAGGGGAAGGGGATACGCAGTATTTT. Translated, it gives CAISGSAGEGDTQYF.

About this clone: The junction does not match germline at one end; this may be a read error. The chain employs TRBV4-1 and TRBJ2-7; 11 bases map to TRBD1. This CDR3 is built from 16 residues. Germline-derived CDR1 and CDR2 are MGHRA and YSYEKL. Here the CDR3 reads CASSPHGQGASYEQYF. Written as DNA, the CDR3 is TGCGCCAGCAGCCCCCACGGACAGGGGGCCTCCTATGAGCAGTACTTC.